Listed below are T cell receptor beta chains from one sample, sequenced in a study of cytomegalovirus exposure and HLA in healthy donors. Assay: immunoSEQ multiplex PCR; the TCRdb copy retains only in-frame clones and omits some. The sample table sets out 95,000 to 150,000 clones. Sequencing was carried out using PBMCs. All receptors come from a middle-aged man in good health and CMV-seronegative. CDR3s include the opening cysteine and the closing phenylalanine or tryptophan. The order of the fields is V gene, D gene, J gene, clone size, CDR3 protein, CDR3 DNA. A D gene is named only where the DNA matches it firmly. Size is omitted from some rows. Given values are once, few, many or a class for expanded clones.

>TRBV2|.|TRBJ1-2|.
CASKRGRLDYGYTF
TGTGCCAGCAAAAGGGGTCGATTGGACTATGGCTACACCTTC
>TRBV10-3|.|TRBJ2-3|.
CAISELRADTQYF
TGTGCCATCAGTGAGCTGAGGGCAGATACGCAGTATTTT
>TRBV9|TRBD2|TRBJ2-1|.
CASSVGASGRADEQFF
TGTGCCAGCAGCGTAGGGGCTAGCGGGAGGGCAGATGAGCAGTTCTTC
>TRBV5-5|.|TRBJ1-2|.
CASSSGGANYGYTF
TGTGCCAGCAGCTCTGGGGGGGCAAACTATGGCTACACCTTC
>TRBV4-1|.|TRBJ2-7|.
CASSQITGYEQYF
TGCGCCAGCAGCCAAATCACAGGGTACGAGCAGTACTTC
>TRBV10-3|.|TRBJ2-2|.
CAISGSGVNTGELFF
TGTGCCATCAGTGGTTCCGGTGTCAACACCGGGGAGCTGTTTTTT
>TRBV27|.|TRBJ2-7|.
CATKSLSYPGAYEQYF
TGTGCCACCAAATCCCTTAGCTATCCAGGGGCCTACGAGCAGTACTTC
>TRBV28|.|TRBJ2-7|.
CASSLPGHQNYEQYF
TGTGCCAGCAGTCTACCGGGACACCAAAACTACGAGCAGTACTTC
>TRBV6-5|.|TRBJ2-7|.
CASSYLAGRNEQYF
TGTGCCAGCAGTTACTTGGCGGGCCGCAACGAGCAGTACTTC
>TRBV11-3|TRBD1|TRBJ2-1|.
CASSPRRTGGYEQFF
TGTGCCAGCAGCCCCCGCCGGACAGGGGGCTATGAGCAGTTCTTC
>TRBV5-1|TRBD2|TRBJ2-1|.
CASSLGPAGAYNEQFF
TGCGCCAGCAGCTTGGGACCAGCGGGGGCCTACAATGAGCAGTTCTTC
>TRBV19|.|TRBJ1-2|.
CASSTLDRGNYGYTF
TGTGCCAGTAGTACCCTCGACAGAGGCAACTATGGCTACACCTTC
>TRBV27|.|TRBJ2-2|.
CAALGLNTGELFF
TGTGCCGCCTTGGGCCTGAACACCGGGGAGCTGTTTTTT
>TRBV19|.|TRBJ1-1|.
CASRPLRGISNTEAFF
TGTGCCAGTAGGCCCCTGCGGGGGATATCGAACACTGAAGCTTTCTTT
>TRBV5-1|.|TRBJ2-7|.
CASSYGGSPYEQYF
TGCGCCAGCAGCTACGGGGGAAGCCCCTACGAGCAGTACTTC
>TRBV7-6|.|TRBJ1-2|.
CASSLGQGGYGYTF
TGTGCCAGCAGCTTAGGGCAGGGAGGCTATGGCTACACCTTC
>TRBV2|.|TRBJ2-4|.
CASTLTGLAKNIQYF
TGTGCCAGCACCTTAACGGGACTAGCCAAAAACATTCAGTACTTC
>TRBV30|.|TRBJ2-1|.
CAWSEGFPAGYNEQFF
TGTGCCTGGAGTGAGGGGTTCCCGGCGGGGTACAATGAGCAGTTCTTC
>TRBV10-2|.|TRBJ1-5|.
CASSEAGVGNQPQHF
TGCGCCAGCAGTGAAGCGGGGGTGGGCAATCAGCCCCAGCATTTT
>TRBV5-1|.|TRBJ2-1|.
CAGGLGLPHNEQFF
TGCGCCGGCGGTTTAGGACTCCCCCACAATGAGCAGTTCTTC
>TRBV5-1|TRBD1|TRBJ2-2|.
CASSLDPGTGGTGELFF
TGCGCCAGCAGCTTGGATCCGGGGACAGGGGGGACCGGGGAGCTGTTTTTT
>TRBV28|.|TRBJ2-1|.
CASTSGGYEQFF
TGTGCCAGCACCTCCGGAGGTTATGAGCAGTTCTTC
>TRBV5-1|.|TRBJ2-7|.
CASSLALGQLYEQYF
TGCGCCAGCAGCTTGGCCTTGGGGCAGCTCTACGAGCAGTACTTC
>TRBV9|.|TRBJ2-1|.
CASSVSVGSSFEQFF
TGTGCCAGCAGCGTGTCCGTGGGGAGTAGTTTTGAGCAGTTCTTC
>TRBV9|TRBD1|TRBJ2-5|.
CASSAFPGTGPGVQYF
TGTGCCAGCAGCGCGTTTCCCGGGACAGGGCCGGGAGTCCAGTACTTC
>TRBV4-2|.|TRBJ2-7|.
CASSQASSGEEYF
TGTGCCAGCAGCCAAGCCTCATCAGGGGAAGAGTACTTC
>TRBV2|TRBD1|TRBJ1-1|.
CASSEFRDRGYGNTEAFF
TGTGCCAGCAGTGAATTCCGGGACAGGGGTTATGGGAACACTGAAGCTTTCTTT
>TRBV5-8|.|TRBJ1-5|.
CASSFKHF
TGTGCCAGCAGCTTTAAGCATTTT
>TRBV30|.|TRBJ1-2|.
CASNLRDGYTF
TGTGCCTCAAACTTGAGGGATGGCTACACCTTC
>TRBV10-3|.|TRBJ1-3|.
CAISAGETSSGNTIYF
TGTGCCATCAGTGCCGGGGAGACAAGCTCTGGAAACACCATATATTTT
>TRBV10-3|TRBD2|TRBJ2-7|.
CAPFTSASSYEQYF
TGTGCCCCATTTACTAGCGCGAGCTCCTACGAGCAGTACTTC
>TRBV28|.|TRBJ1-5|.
CASSLVARWGGSNQPQHF
TGTGCCAGCAGTTTAGTTGCCAGGTGGGGGGGTAGCAATCAGCCCCAGCATTTT
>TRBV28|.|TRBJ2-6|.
CASSSDLRSSGANVLTF
TGTGCCAGCAGTTCCGACCTGAGGAGCTCTGGGGCCAACGTCCTGACTTTC
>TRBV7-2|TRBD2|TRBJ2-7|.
CASSLAGLAGGYEQYF
TGTGCCAGCAGCTTAGCGGGACTAGCGGGAGGATACGAGCAGTACTTC
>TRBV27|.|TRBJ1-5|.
CASSTGLSNQPQHF
TGTGCCAGCAGTACAGGGCTTAGCAATCAGCCCCAGCATTTT
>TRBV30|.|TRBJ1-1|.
CAWSVGGARTEAFF
TGTGCCTGGAGTGTTGGAGGGGCGAGGACTGAAGCTTTCTTT
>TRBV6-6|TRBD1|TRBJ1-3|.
CASSLGGSSGNTIYF
TGTGCCAGCAGTCTAGGGGGCAGCTCTGGAAACACCATATATTTT
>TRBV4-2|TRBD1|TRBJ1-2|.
CASSHRQGARVLNGYTF
TGTGCCAGCAGCCATCGACAGGGGGCGAGAGTACTAAATGGCTACACCTTC
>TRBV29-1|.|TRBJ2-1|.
CSVEGSPRNEQFF
TGCAGCGTTGAAGGCTCCCCTAGAAATGAGCAGTTCTTC
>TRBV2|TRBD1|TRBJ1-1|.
CASRPGTGGFGNTEAFF
TGTGCCAGCAGGCCCGGGACAGGGGGATTCGGAAACACTGAAGCTTTCTTT
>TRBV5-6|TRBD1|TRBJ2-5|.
CASSADRAVREQYF
TGTGCCAGCAGCGCGGACAGGGCGGTACGGGAGCAGTACTTC
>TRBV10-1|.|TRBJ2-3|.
CASSPRGTDTQYF
TGCGCCAGCAGCCCTCGGGGCACAGATACGCAGTATTTT
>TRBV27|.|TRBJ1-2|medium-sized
CASSSGNLWNGYTF
TGTGCCAGCAGTTCGGGAAACTTATGGAATGGCTACACCTTC
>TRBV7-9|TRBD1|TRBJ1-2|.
CASSPTGGQGPSNGYTF
TGTGCCAGCAGCCCCACTGGGGGACAGGGCCCATCGAATGGCTACACCTTC
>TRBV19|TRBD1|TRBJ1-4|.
CASSIDRGRLEKLFF
TGTGCCAGTAGTATAGACAGGGGGCGTCTTGAAAAACTGTTTTTT
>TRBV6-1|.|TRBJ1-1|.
CATEFRVGTEAFF
TGTGCCACCGAATTCAGGGTCGGCACTGAAGCTTTCTTT
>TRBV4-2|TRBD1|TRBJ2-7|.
CASSHGTAPYEQYF
TGTGCCAGCAGCCATGGGACAGCACCCTACGAGCAGTACTTC
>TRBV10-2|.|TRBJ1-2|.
CASSDSVSYGYTF
TGCGCCAGCAGTGACTCCGTTTCCTATGGCTACACCTTC
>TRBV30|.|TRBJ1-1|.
CAWSVLLIVNTEAFF
TGTGCCTGGAGTGTACTCCTCATTGTAAACACTGAAGCTTTCTTT
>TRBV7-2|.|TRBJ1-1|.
CASSTDWGPTAEAFF
TGTGCCAGCAGCACAGACTGGGGGCCCACCGCTGAAGCTTTCTTT
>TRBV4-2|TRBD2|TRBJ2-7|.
CASSPGTSGNEQYF
TGTGCCAGCAGCCCCGGGACTAGCGGGAACGAGCAGTACTTC
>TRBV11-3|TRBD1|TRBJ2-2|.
CASSTTGGGTGELFF
TGTGCCAGCAGCACGACAGGGGGTGGCACCGGGGAGCTGTTTTTT
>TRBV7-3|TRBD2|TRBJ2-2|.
CASSFDGGRATGELFF
TGTGCCAGCAGCTTCGATGGCGGGAGGGCCACCGGGGAGCTGTTTTTT
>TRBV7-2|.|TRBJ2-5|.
CASRRGRETQYF
TGTGCCAGCCGCAGGGGCAGGGAGACCCAGTACTTC
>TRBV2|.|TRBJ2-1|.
CASSDRGDGVEQFF
TGTGCCAGCAGTGATCGGGGAGACGGGGTGGAGCAGTTCTTC
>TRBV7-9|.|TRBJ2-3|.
CASSLASTNTQYF
TGTGCCAGCAGCTTAGCTAGCACGAATACGCAGTATTTT
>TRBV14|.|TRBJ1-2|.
CASSQDSSSRDGYTF
TGTGCCAGCAGCCAAGATTCGAGCTCGAGGGATGGCTACACCTTC
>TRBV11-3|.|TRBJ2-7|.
CASSLGPGLPGGEQYF
TGTGCCAGCAGCTTAGGGCCGGGACTCCCAGGGGGGGAGCAGTACTTC
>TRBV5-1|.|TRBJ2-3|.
CASSLRTSTDTQYF
TGCGCCAGCAGCTTACGGACTAGCACAGATACGCAGTATTTT
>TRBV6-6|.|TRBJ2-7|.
CASRSGSGTGVYEQYF
TGTGCCAGCCGGTCGGGGTCGGGAACTGGTGTTTACGAGCAGTACTTC